The 23 T cell receptor beta chains in this list originate from one sample, sequenced in a study of regulatory T cells in long-lasting Graves disease (dated by TCRdb to the early 2020s). The sample's time point label, in plain terms: newly diagnosed GD, antithyroid drugs for less than 3 months. For both TCR sequencing and RNA sequencing, RNA was extracted from PBMCs using TRIzol. Libraries came from multiplex PCR. This sample was sequenced with an Illumina HiSeq 4000. iRepertoire HTBI primers and Arm-PCR amplification of CDR3 regions were used to construct TCR beta libraries. The public reads were reprocessed in TCRdb via fastp at Q25 and MiXCR, keeping in-frame beta chains. Each CDR3 protein appears once, grouped with its most common genes and DNA. The sample table holds 550,000 or so distinct CDR3 sequences, of which 12% were seen once. The top ten clonotypes cover 8% to 10% of the sample. These same data were also listed under a study on T cells in Graves' hyperthyroidism and ophthalmopathy.

Here the sequenced sample was peripheral blood mononuclear cells (PBMCs), taken at new diagnosis, from a patient treated with antithyroid drugs. The receptors here all came from a woman in her twenties or thirties with Graves disease. Donor details come from another sample of the same person, matched by shared clones.

This clonotype has a count of ten or more. V usage is TRBV6-1 and J usage is TRBJ1-1, with TRBD1 matching over 7 bases. The CDR3 runs to 14 residues. V lost 6 bases, J lost 3 bases, and 7 bases stayed unmatched. Germline CDR1 MNHNS, CDR2 SASEGT. CDR3: CASSPGGADTEAFF. Written as DNA, the CDR3 is TGTGCCAGCAGCCCAGGGGGGGCGGACACTGAAGCTTTCTTT.

V usage is TRBV6-5 and J usage is TRBJ2-1; D gene unclear. The V gene lost 4 bases and the J gene lost 10 bases, with 11 bases spanning the gap. There are 12 residues in the CDR3. Germline V gene data show CDR1 as MNHEY and CDR2 as SVGAGI. This CDR3 is CASSLPPGEQFF. The DNA for the CDR3 is TGTGCCAGCAGTTTGCCCCCCGGGGAGCAGTTCTTC.

This clonotype was detected ten times or more. This rearrangement joins TRBV7-9 to TRBJ2-1, with 9 nucleotides matching TRBD1. V was clipped by 5 bases and J by 10 bases; unmatched bases: 9. Germline V CDR1 and CDR2: SEHNR, FQNEAQ (reference sequence). This CDR3 is 14 amino acids long. CDR3 bases: TGTGCCAGCAGCCGGGGACAGGGAGGATCGGAGCAGTTCTTC. Encoded protein: CASSRGQGGSEQFF.

The chain employs TRBV27 and TRBJ2-7; D is ambiguous. Germline V CDR1 and CDR2: MNHEY, SMNVEV (reference sequence). The CDR3 is 13 amino acids. V lost 4 bases to trimming and J lost 3 bases, with 10 bases between them. The CDR3 DNA reads TGTGCCAGCAGTTCCCGAGAGGACTACGAGCAGTACTTC. Residues: CASSSREDYEQYF.

The chain employs TRBV2 and TRBJ2-5, with D tentatively TRBD1 (6 bases). Germline V lookup: CDR1 SNHLY, CDR2 FYNNEI. The CDR3 has 15 amino acids. The V and J ends lost 5 bases and 7 bases respectively, with 20 bases between them. CDR3 residues: CASSWTESSYGTQYF. The CDR3 DNA is TGTGCCAGCAGTTGGACAGAGTCCTCGTATGGGACCCAGTACTTC.

This clonotype was detected a few times. The rearrangement links TRBV18 to TRBJ1-1; 8 bases map to TRBD1. Germline CDR1 is KGHSH and CDR2 is LQKENI. After removal of 5 bases from V and 10 bases from J, the junction contained 6 bases not matched to a gene. CDR3 length: 12 residues. The CDR3 here is CASSEDRAGAFF. In nucleotides, the CDR3 is TGTGCCAGCTCAGAGGACAGGGCGGGAGCTTTCTTT. Full variable domain (remainder filled in from reference TRBV18 and TRBJ1-1): NAGVMQNPRHLVRRRGQEARLRCSPMKGHSHVYWYRQLPEEGLKFMVYLQKENIIDESGMPKERFSAEFPKEGPSILRIQQVVRGDSAAYFCASSEDRAGAFFGQGTRLTVV.

This clonotype was detected many times. This rearrangement joins TRBV28 to TRBJ1-5; TRBD1 agrees at 8 bases. The J segment lost 2 bases and the V segment lost 5 bases, leaving 8 bases of the junction unmatched. The CDR3 is made up of 16 amino acids. Germline V CDR1 and CDR2: MDHEN, SYDVKM. CDR3 bases: TGTGCCAGCAGTCCTGACAGGGGTGGTGGCAATCAGCCCCAGCATTTT. As protein: CASSPDRGGGNQPQHF.

In its sample, this clonotype was seen a few times. A much larger clone lies a single base off, so this may be a read error. As the CDR3 is not closed by the conserved phenylalanine or tryptophan, this likely results from a read error. The J gene is TRBJ1-1, the V gene TRBV2, with 7 bases lining up with TRBD1. With 7 bases clipped from V and 9 bases from J, the junction kept 17 bases outside the gene matches. Per the germline V gene, CDR1 is SNHLY and CDR2 is FYNNEI. The CDR3 runs to 15 residues. The CDR3 DNA reads TGTGCCAGCATGGGGGACAGAACGCCCCGAGGGAAAGCTTTCTCT. This codes for CASMGDRTPRGKAFS.

Here the CDR3 reads CASRTGVLNTGELFF. In DNA form, the CDR3 reads TGTGCCAGCAGGACAGGGGTCCTGAACACCGGGGAGCTGTTTTTT. The chain carries TRBV12-3 or TRBV12-4 and TRBJ2-2, with 8 nucleotides matching TRBD1. Losses at the gene ends were 6 bases for V and 1 base for J; bases not matched to a gene: 4. This CDR3 has 15 amino acids.

The chain joins TRBV27 to TRBJ1-2; 8 positions agree with TRBD1. V dropped 5 bases and J dropped 7; count of bases not matched to a gene: 12. Looked up from germline, CDR1 is MNHEY and CDR2 is SMNVEV (reference sequence). The CDR3 contains 15 residues. The CDR3 DNA reads as TGTGCCAGCAGTCGTAGCACCAGGGGGCCTGGTGGCTACACCTTC. It codes for CASSRSTRGPGGYTF.

The chain recombines TRBV27 with TRBJ2-2; 8 bases line up with TRBD2. This CDR3 has 18 residues. J lost 4 bases, V lost 8 bases, and 18 bases had no gene match. The germline gives CDR1 MNHEY, CDR2 SMNVEV (reference sequence). In DNA, the CDR3 is TGTGCCAGCGGAAGAAGATCACCGGGACTAGGGTCCACCGGGGAGCTGTTTTTT. Its translation is CASGRRSPGLGSTGELFF.

This clonotype was seen at least ten times. The V call is TRBV18, the J call TRBJ1-1; D gene ambiguous. Germline V gives CDR1 KGHSH, CDR2 LQKENI. This CDR3 comprises 15 residues. The V end was cut by 5 bases, the J end by 10 bases, with 23 bases between. This chain's CDR3 is CASSSGIVGYRVAFF. The CDR3 coding sequence is TGTGCCAGCTCAAGTGGGATCGTGGGGTATCGCGTAGCTTTCTTT.

Concerning this clonotype: A read error likely explains this, since a far larger clone differs by one base. The V and J genes are TRBV7-9 and TRBJ2-7; D may be TRBD2 (5 bases). Per germline, CDR1 SEHNR and CDR2 FQNEAQ (reference sequence). CDR3 size: 15 residues. Trimming shortened V by 5 bases and J by 7 bases, and 21 bases separated the two germline ends. CDR3 in amino acids: CASSPRRPQEGEQYF. CDR3 nucleotide sequence: TGTGCCAGCAGCCCCCGCAGACCCCAAGAGGGTGAGCAGTACTTC.

Worth noting for this clonotype: This could be a read error, since a much larger clone is one nucleotide away. The V and J genes are TRBV7-8 and TRBJ1-2; 7 nucleotides agree with TRBD1. Germline V lookup: CDR1 SGHVS, CDR2 FQNEAQ. This CDR3 is built from 14 residues. V was pared by 5 bases and J by 5 bases, with 8 bases of the junction left unmatched. CDR3 nucleotide sequence: TGTGCCAGCAGCCGACGCGGGACAGAATATGGCTACACCTTC. Protein: CASSRRGTEYGYTF.

Notes on this clonotype: An end of the junction does not agree with germline; a read error may underlie this. The chain employs TRBV5-1 and TRBJ2-2, with 13 bases fitting TRBD2. The V gene's germline CDR1 is SGHRS and CDR2 YFSETQ. This CDR3 is built from 17 residues. In nucleotides, the CDR3 is TGCGCCGGCAGCCAACTAGCGGGAGGGCCGGGCACCGGGGAGCTGTTTTTT. As protein: CAGSQLAGGPGTGELFF.

The chain joins TRBV7-9 to TRBJ2-7, with D maybe TRBD2 (6 bases). The CDR3 is made up of 14 amino acids. Per germline, CDR1 SEHNR and CDR2 FQNEAQ (reference sequence). V lost 7 bases to trimming and J lost 0 bases, with 13 bases between them. The CDR3 region has the DNA TGTGCCAGCACCTCAATCGGGGGCTCCTACGAGCAGTACTTC. Amino acid sequence: CASTSIGGSYEQYF.

This clonotype was recorded at least ten times. V gene TRBV11-3 combines with J gene TRBJ2-7, with 8 bases matching TRBD1. There are 15 residues in the CDR3. Germline V CDR1 and CDR2: SGHNT, YENEEA. V was clipped by 0 bases and J by 3 bases; unmatched bases: 4. CDR3 DNA sequence: TGTGCCAGCAGCTTAGATCAGGGGGCGGACTACGAGCAGTACTTC. Translated, it gives CASSLDQGADYEQYF.

To note about this clonotype: A junction boundary mismatches the germline segment, possibly from a read error. The genes are TRBV4-3 and TRBJ1-3; D uncertain. Germline assignment: CDR1 LGHNA and CDR2 YSLEER. The CDR3 sequence is 15 residues long. The CDR3 DNA follows: TGCGCCAGCAGCCAAGATGGAAGCTCTGGAATCACCATATATTTT. This sequence encodes CASSQDGSSGITIYF.

There are many counts of this clonotype. The chain combines TRBV3-1 with TRBJ2-1; TRBD2 matches 9 bases. V was pared by 6 bases and J by 4 bases, with 1 base of the junction left unmatched. CDR3 length: 13 residues. The germline V gene has CDR1 LGHDT and CDR2 YNNKEL (reference sequence). The CDR3 DNA reads TGTGCCAGCAGGCGGGAGGGGTACAATGAGCAGTTCTTC. This translates into CASRREGYNEQFF.

There are many counts of this clonotype. The J gene is TRBJ2-5, the V gene TRBV5-6; tentatively, D is TRBD2 (5 bases). Germline CDR1 reads SGHDT; CDR2 reads YYEEEE. This CDR3 comprises 14 residues. The V end lost 0 bases, the J end lost 5 bases, and 11 bases lay between the germline ends. CDR3 nucleotide sequence: TGTGCCAGCAGCTTGGGACTATCCTGGGAGACCCAGTACTTC. It specifies CASSLGLSWETQYF. Together with reference TRBV5-6 and TRBJ2-5, the CDR3 gives the full variable domain: DAGVTQSPTHLIKTRGQQVTLRCSPKSGHDTVSWYQQALGQGPQFIFQYYEEEERQRGNFPDRFSGHQFPNYSSELNVNALLLGDSALYLCASSLGLSWETQYFGPGTRLLVL.

This clonotype was counted ten times or more. The gene calls are TRBV7-9 and TRBJ2-1; TRBD2 matches at 13 bases. Germline assignment: CDR1 SEHNR and CDR2 FQNEAQ (reference sequence). V lost 5 bases and J lost 3; bases outside the gene matches: 4. CDR3 size: 16 residues. CDR3 residues: CASSAGLAGDYNEQFF. Here the CDR3 DNA reads TGTGCCAGCAGCGCCGGACTAGCGGGGGACTACAATGAGCAGTTCTTC.

On this clonotype itself: One end of the junction is discordant with germline, which a read error may explain. The chain recombines TRBV18 with TRBJ2-1; 12 bases match TRBD1. From germline, CDR1 is KGHSH and CDR2 LQKENI. There are 16 residues in the CDR3. This CDR3 is CASSRTGTGGAYEQSF. The CDR3 DNA reads TGTGCCAGCTCACGTACCGGGACAGGGGGCGCGTATGAGCAGTCCTTC. Based on the CDR3 plus reference TRBV18 and TRBJ2-1, the full variable domain is NAGVMQNPRHLVRRRGQEARLRCSPMKGHSHVYWYRQLPEEGLKFMVYLQKENIIDESGMPKERFSAEFPKEGPSILRIQQVVRGDSAAYFCASSRTGTGGAYEQSFGPGTRLTVL.

This clonotype was recorded many times. This sequence joins TRBV2 and TRBJ2-5; D perhaps matches TRBD2 (5 bases). The CDR3 extends over 12 amino acids. From germline, CDR1 is SNHLY and CDR2 FYNNEI. V was clipped by 8 bases and J by 2 bases, with 9 bases between them. The CDR3 nucleotides are TGTGCCAGCCAGCTAGCACAAGAGACCCAGTACTTC. This translates into CASQLAQETQYF.